This T cell receptor (beta chain) was recorded in a study of post-analysis software for immune sequencing data. Study results and limitations: TRBV5-6, TRBV5-1 and TRBV20-1 were among four or five TRBV segments more frequent in patients than controls. Strong same-batch co-clustering of samples appeared with F measure clustering. Those with multiple sclerosis, the patient group, showed significantly lower normalized Chao1 diversity than controls.

Prepared TCR beta cDNA libraries contained unique molecular identifiers. Once about 0.95 to 10 million T cells were used, some 500,000 cDNA molecules resulted. TCRdb recomputed calls from the PCR reads with MiXCR, one row per CDR3 protein. The sample lists about 820,000 distinct CDR3 sequences, about 57% seen once, with approximately 4.3% in the top ten. This clonotype showed up just once. The antigen remains undetermined. The V end lost 5 bases, the J end lost 6 bases, and 17 bases lay between the germline ends. This CDR3 has 15 residues. CDR1 SGHVS and CDR2 FNYEAQ come from the germline V gene. This TCR came from a girl aged 10-17 years with multiple sclerosis. Sequenced input: blood. The chain links TRBV7-6 to TRBJ2-1, with a weak D call TRBD1 (5 bases). CDR3 nucleotide sequence: TGTGCCAGCAGCCCAGTGGTAGGGGCTATCAATGAGCAGTTCTTC. Translation gives CASSPVVGAINEQFF. The whole variable domain, remainder taken from reference TRBV7-6 and TRBJ2-1, is GAGVSQSPRYKVTKRGQDVALRCDPISGHVSLYWYRQALGQGPEFLTYFNYEAQQDKSGLPNDRFSAERPEGSISTLTIQRTEQRDSAMYRCASSPVVGAINEQFFGPGTRLTVL.